Below, 20 T cell receptor beta chains from the same sample are listed, as sequenced in a study of blood T cell repertoires in COVID-19. The protocol was immunoSEQ multiplex PCR, while the TCRdb copy is restricted to in-frame clones and leaves out a portion. This sample yields approximately 140,000 clones, of which 70% to 85% are seen a single time; about 9.3% belongs to the top ten. Input material: peripheral blood. The receptor source for this set is a woman of 80 years or more in a cohort sampled during active or convalescent COVID-19.

The rearrangement joins TRBV28 to TRBJ1-5; no definite D call. Trimming cost V 7 bases and J 7 bases, with 14 bases left between them. CDR3 length: 13 residues. Germline V gene sequence: CDR1 MDHEN, CDR2 SYDVKM. The DNA for the CDR3 is TGTGCCAGCAACACTATCAGAAAACAGCCCCAGCATTTT. Amino acids: CASNTIRKQPQHF.

The genes are TRBV10-3 and TRBJ2-7, with a possible D match to TRBD2 (6 bases). The CDR3 is made up of 11 amino acids. Germline-derived CDR1 and CDR2 are ENHRY and SYGVKD. V dropped 4 bases and J dropped 8 bases, with 9 bases sitting between them. In nucleotides, the CDR3 is TGTGCCATCAGTGTGGGAGGAAAGCAGTACTTC. Amino acid sequence: CAISVGGKQYF.

The V call is TRBV3-1 (or the pseudogene TRBV3-2), the J call TRBJ1-1; the D gene is possibly TRBD1 (6 bases). Germline lookup yields CDR1 LGHDT and CDR2 YNNKEL (reference sequence). There are 12 residues in the CDR3. Trimming pared 3 bases from V and 11 bases from J, leaving 13 bases between. The chain's CDR3 is CASSHGRDKAFF. CDR3 nucleotide sequence: TGTGCCAGCAGCCATGGCCGGGACAAGGCTTTCTTT.

This rearrangement joins TRBV5-5 to TRBJ2-2, with TRBD1 identical over 7 bases. From germline, CDR1 is SGHKS and CDR2 YYEKEE (reference sequence). The CDR3 runs to 15 residues. V lost 4 bases, J lost 4 bases, and 7 bases stayed unmatched. Written as DNA, the CDR3 is TGTGCCAGCAGCACACAGGGGCTCTCCACCGGGGAGCTGTTTTTT. Its protein product is CASSTQGLSTGELFF.

This clone was seen just once. CDR3: CASTEGGAEAFF. DNA of the CDR3: TGTGCCAGCACCGAGGGGGGGGCTGAAGCTTTCTTT. The rearrangement uses TRBV2 and TRBJ1-1, with D tentatively TRBD1 (6 bases). The CDR3 runs to 12 residues. Trimming took 7 bases from V and 6 from J, leaving 12 bases between them. The germline V gene encodes CDR1 SNHLY and CDR2 FYNNEI. The whole variable domain, remainder taken from reference TRBV2 and TRBJ1-1, is EPEVTQTPSHQVTQMGQEVILRCVPISNHLYFYWYRQILGQKVEFLVSFYNNEISEKSEIFDDQFSVERPDGSNFTLKIRSTKLEDSAMYFCASTEGGAEAFFGQGTRLTVV.

The chain employs TRBV29-1 and TRBJ1-5, with D unclear. CDR1 and CDR2 (germline): SQVTM, ANQGSEA. The CDR3 contains 13 residues. V lost 5 bases and J lost 0, with 8 bases in between. Here the CDR3 reads CSVRHGSNQPQHF. CDR3 in DNA: TGCAGCGTTCGACACGGTAGCAATCAGCCCCAGCATTTT.

The V and J genes are TRBV30 and TRBJ2-7; tentative D call: TRBD2 (5 bases). V lost 0 bases and J lost 4, with 13 bases in between. This CDR3 has 14 residues. CDR1 and CDR2 from the germline V gene are GTSNPN and SVGIG (reference sequence). Here the CDR3 DNA reads TGTGCCTGGAGTGTACTAGGGCTGGCTTACGAGCAGTACTTC. It translates to CAWSVLGLAYEQYF.

This clone is a singleton in its sample. This chain connects TRBV9 to TRBJ1-4, with 9 bases aligning to TRBD1. After removal of 4 bases from V and 5 bases from J, the junction contained 6 bases not matched to a gene. The CDR3 has 15 residues. The germline gives CDR1 SGDLS, CDR2 YYNGEE. CDR3 coding DNA: TGTGCCAGCAGCACACAGGGGGCGTTGAATGAAAAACTGTTTTTT. Its translation: CASSTQGALNEKLFF.

Only a few counts were recorded for this clone. The rearrangement uses TRBV9 and TRBJ1-1; TRBD1 agrees at 10 bases. V shed 3 bases and J 11 bases; nucleotides not matched to a gene: 7. Looked up from germline, CDR1 is SGDLS and CDR2 is YYNGEE. This CDR3 is 13 amino acids long. The CDR3 DNA reads TGTGCCAGCAGCGCCGGGACAGGGGTAATGGCTTTCTTT. Amino acid sequence: CASSAGTGVMAFF.

V and J are TRBV2 and TRBJ2-5, with TRBD1 matching over 7 bases. This CDR3 has 13 residues. V trimming: 8 bases; J trimming: 5 bases; junction bases outside the gene matches: 8. Looked up from germline, CDR1 is SNHLY and CDR2 is FYNNEI. DNA for the CDR3: TGTGCCAGCGCTCGACAGGGCTACGAGACCCAGTACTTC. Its protein product is CASARQGYETQYF.

This clone was seen a single time. J is TRBJ1-1 and V is TRBV4-3, with D possibly TRBD1 on 6 matching bases. Germline values: CDR1 LGHNA, CDR2 YSLEER. This CDR3 is built from 13 residues. Trimming cost V 6 bases and J 4 bases, with 12 bases left between them. The CDR3 DNA is TGCGCCAGCAGTCAGGACAGAGGCACTGAAGCTTTCTTT. This gives the protein CASSQDRGTEAFF.

The chain links TRBV12-3 or TRBV12-4 to TRBJ2-7; D call uncertain. This CDR3 spans 11 amino acids. V shed 8 bases and J shed 6 bases, with 11 bases lying between them. The CDR3 DNA is TGTGCCAGCTCCAAGCGAGCCGAGCAGTACTTC. This encodes CASSKRAEQYF.

The chain employs TRBV3-1 (or the pseudogene TRBV3-2) and TRBJ1-1; a weak D match, TRBD1 (6 bases). Trimming stripped 2 bases from V and 0 bases from J, with 13 bases between. CDR3 length equals 16 residues. CDR1 and CDR2 (germline): LGHDT, YNNKEL (reference sequence). CDR3 DNA: TGTGCCAGCAGCCAATTCCAGGACAGTTTGAACACTGAAGCTTTCTTT. Residues: CASSQFQDSLNTEAFF.

The chain uses TRBV21-1 and TRBJ1-2. TRBV21-1 is shown as a pseudogene. The CDR3 has 11 amino acids. This CDR3 reads CASSKIDGYTF. CDR3 sequence (DNA): TGTGCCAGCAGCAAAATCGATGGCTACACCTTC.

The V call is TRBV7-6, the J call TRBJ1-6; 7 bases map to TRBD1. Germline CDR1 and CDR2: SGHVS and FNYEAQ. After removal of 4 bases from V and 5 bases from J, the junction contained 5 bases not matched to a gene. This CDR3 contains 15 residues. Here the CDR3 reads CASSWDSADNSPLHF. The DNA for the CDR3 is TGTGCCAGCAGCTGGGACAGCGCAGATAATTCACCCCTCCACTTT.

This clone was seen a handful of times. The junction differs from germline at one of its ends, possibly a read error. The gene calls are TRBV6-5 and TRBJ1-1; 10 bases fit TRBD1. Germline V gene data show CDR1 as MNHEY and CDR2 as SVGAGI. The CDR3 runs 13 residues. The CDR3 nucleotides are TGTGCCAGCAGTTACAGGACAGGGGGGGAAGGTTTCTTT. Encoded protein: CASSYRTGGEGFF.

This chain joins TRBV7-9 and TRBJ2-3, with TRBD2 identical over 8 bases. Trimming took 2 bases from V and 2 from J; bases not matched to a gene: 12. The CDR3 runs 18 residues. Germline CDR1 reads SEHNR; CDR2 reads FQNEAQ (reference sequence). The CDR3, as DNA: TGTGCCAGCAGCTTAAGGTTTCTTACTAGCGGAACCACAGATACGCAGTATTTT. Residues: CASSLRFLTSGTTDTQYF.

The chain has TRBV7-2 and TRBJ2-3; the match to TRBD2 covers 7 bases. CDR1 is SGHTA, CDR2 FQGNSA, per germline. V was pared by 4 bases and J by 4 bases, with 5 bases of the junction left unmatched. The CDR3 runs 14 residues. CDR3 sequence (DNA): TGTGCCAGCAGCTCCTGGACTAGATCAGATACGCAGTATTTT. Translation: CASSSWTRSDTQYF.

The gene calls are TRBV2 and TRBJ1-6; D remains ambiguous. Deletions cut 7 bases from V and 8 bases from J, with 12 bases between. CDR1 and CDR2 from the germline V gene are SNHLY and FYNNEI. The CDR3 sequence is 13 residues long. CDR3 loop: CASKDLGDSPLHF. The CDR3, as DNA: TGTGCCAGCAAAGACTTAGGTGATTCACCCCTCCACTTT.

This clone was picked up one time. The chain has TRBV28 and TRBJ1-4; D remains unclear. Germline CDR1 and CDR2: MDHEN and SYDVKM. The length of the CDR3 is 14 residues. V shed 6 bases and J shed 5 bases, with 13 bases lying between them. The CDR3 is CASSPGPSNEKLFF. CDR3 DNA sequence: TGTGCCAGCAGCCCAGGCCCCTCGAATGAAAAACTGTTTTTT.